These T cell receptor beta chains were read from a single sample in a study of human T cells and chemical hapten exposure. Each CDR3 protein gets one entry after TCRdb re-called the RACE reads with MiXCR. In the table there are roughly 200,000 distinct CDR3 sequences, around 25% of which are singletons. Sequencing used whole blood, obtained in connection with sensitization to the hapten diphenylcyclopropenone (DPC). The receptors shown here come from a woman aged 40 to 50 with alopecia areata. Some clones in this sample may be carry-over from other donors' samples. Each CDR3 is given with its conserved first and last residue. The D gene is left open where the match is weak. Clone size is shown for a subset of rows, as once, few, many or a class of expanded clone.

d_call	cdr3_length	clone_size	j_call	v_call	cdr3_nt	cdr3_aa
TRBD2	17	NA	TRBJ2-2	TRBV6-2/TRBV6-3	TGTGCCAGCAGTCTGGGACTAGCGGGAGTAGAGACCGGGGAGCTGTTTTTT	CASSLGLAGVETGELFF
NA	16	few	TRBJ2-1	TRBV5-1	TGCGCCAGCAGCTCCTCCGGGACGGGCCCCTCCAATGAGCAGTTCTTC	CASSSSGTGPSNEQFF
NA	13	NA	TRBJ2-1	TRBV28	TGTGCCAGCAGTTTACGCTCCGAGGATGAGCAGTTCTTC	CASSLRSEDEQFF
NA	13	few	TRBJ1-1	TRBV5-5	TGTGCCAGCAGCTTGGCTCAGCCCGATGGGGCTTTCTTT	CASSLAQPDGAFF
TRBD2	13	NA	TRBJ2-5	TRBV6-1	TGTGCCAGTGGAGTTAGCGGGCGGGAGACCCAGTACTTC	CASGVSGRETQYF
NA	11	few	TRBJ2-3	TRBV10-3	TGTGCCACGGCAGCCCTTGATACGCAGTATTTT	CATAALDTQYF
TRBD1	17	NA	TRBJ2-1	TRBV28	TGTGCCAGCAGTTATCAGGGCAGGGACAGGGTTGTCGATGAGCAGTTCTTC	CASSYQGRDRVVDEQFF
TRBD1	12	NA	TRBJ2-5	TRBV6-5	TGTGCCAGCAGACAGGGGAGAGAGACCCAGTACTTC	CASRQGRETQYF
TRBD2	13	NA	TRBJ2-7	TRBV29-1	TGCAGCGCAAGTAGCGGGGATTCCTACGAGCAGTACTTC	CSASSGDSYEQYF
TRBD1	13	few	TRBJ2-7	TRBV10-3	TGTGCCATCAAAAGGACAGGGGATGGCGAGCAGTACTTC	CAIKRTGDGEQYF
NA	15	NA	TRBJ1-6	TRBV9	TGTGCCAGCAGCGGGAGCCCGGACTATAATTCACCCCTCCACTTT	CASSGSPDYNSPLHF
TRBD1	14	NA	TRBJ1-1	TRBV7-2	TGTGCCAGCAGCTTATCAACAGGGGTCACTGAAGCTTTCTTT	CASSLSTGVTEAFF
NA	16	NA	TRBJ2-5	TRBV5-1	TGCGCCAGCAGCGATACATATCAGGGTAATCAAGAGACCCAGTACTTC	CASSDTYQGNQETQYF
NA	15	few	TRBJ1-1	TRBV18	TGTGCCAGCTCACCCACCCCGGCAGCGGACACTGAAGCTTTCTTT	CASSPTPAADTEAFF
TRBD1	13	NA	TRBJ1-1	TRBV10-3	TGTGCCATCAGACAGGGGGCGAACACTGAAGCTTTCTTT	CAIRQGANTEAFF
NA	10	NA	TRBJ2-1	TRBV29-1	TGCAGTGTTTCACACGATGAGCAGTTCTTC	CSVSHDEQFF
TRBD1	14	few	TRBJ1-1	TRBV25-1	TGTGCCAGTAGGATCCTGACAGGGGACACTGAAGCTTTCTTT	CASRILTGDTEAFF
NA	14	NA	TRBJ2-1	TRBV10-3	TGTGCCATCAGTGGACCTCCATCCTACAATGAGCAGTTCTTC	CAISGPPSYNEQFF
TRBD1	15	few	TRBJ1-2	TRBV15	TGTGCCACCAGCAGAACCGACAGGGGGAACTATGGCTACACCTTC	CATSRTDRGNYGYTF
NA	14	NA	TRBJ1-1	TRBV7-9	TGTGCCAGCACCTCTGACAGTCAAAACACTGAAGCTTTCTTT	CASTSDSQNTEAFF
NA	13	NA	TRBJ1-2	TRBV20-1	TGCAGTGCGCCAGGGATACCGAACTATGGCTACACCTTC	CSAPGIPNYGYTF
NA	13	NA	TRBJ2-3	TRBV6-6	TGTGCCAGCAGTTACTCCCGAGGAGAAACGCAGTATTTT	CASSYSRGETQYF
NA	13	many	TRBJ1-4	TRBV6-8	TGTGCCAGCAGTAAGGGGGAGAGTGAAAAACTGTTTTTT	CASSKGESEKLFF